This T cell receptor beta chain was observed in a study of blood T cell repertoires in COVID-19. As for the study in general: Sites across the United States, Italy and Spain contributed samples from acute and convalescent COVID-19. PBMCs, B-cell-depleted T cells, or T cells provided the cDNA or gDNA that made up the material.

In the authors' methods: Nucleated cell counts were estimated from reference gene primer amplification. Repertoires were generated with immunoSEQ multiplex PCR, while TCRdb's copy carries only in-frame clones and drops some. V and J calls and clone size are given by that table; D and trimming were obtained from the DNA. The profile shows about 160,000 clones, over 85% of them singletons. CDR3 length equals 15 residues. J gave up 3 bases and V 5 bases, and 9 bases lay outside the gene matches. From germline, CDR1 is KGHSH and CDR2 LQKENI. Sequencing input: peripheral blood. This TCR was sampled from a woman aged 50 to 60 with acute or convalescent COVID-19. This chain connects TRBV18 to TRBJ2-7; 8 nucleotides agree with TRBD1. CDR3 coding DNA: TGTGCCAGCTCAATCCGGACAGGGAAAAGCTACGAGCAGTACTTC. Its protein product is CASSIRTGKSYEQYF. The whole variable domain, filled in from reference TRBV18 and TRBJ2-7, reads NAGVMQNPRHLVRRRGQEARLRCSPMKGHSHVYWYRQLPEEGLKFMVYLQKENIIDESGMPKERFSAEFPKEGPSILRIQQVVRGDSAAYFCASSIRTGKSYEQYFGPGTRLTVT.